This is a list of T cell receptor beta chains from one sample in a study of OX40 agonist ivuxolimab in advanced cancers. The repertoire was sequenced with immunoSEQ multiplex PCR; TCRdb's copy has only in-frame clones and lacks some. The sample includes tens of thousands of clones, about 90% of them seen just once. Source: CD4+ or CD8+ T cells sorted from blood, taken in a trial of the OX40 agonist ivuxolimab. The receptors derive from an adult with an advanced solid tumor such as melanoma, head and neck, liver or kidney cancer. Both conserved end residues are part of each CDR3. D genes are given only for firm matches. Size tells how often a clone was seen (once, few, many) or the class of an expanded clone, and some rows leave it out.

D	size	J	length	V	DNA	CDR3
TRBD2	NA	TRBJ2-5	15	TRBV15	TGTGCCACCAGCCAAAAACGGGGGGGGATGGAGACCCAGTACTTC	CATSQKRGGMETQYF
TRBD1	NA	TRBJ2-2	16	TRBV28	TGTGCCAGCAGGTGGTCGGGGACAGGGAATTCCGGGGAGCTGTTTTTT	CASRWSGTGNSGELFF
NA	NA	TRBJ1-1	14	TRBV30	TGTGCCTGGACCGCGTGGAGGCTGAACACTGAAGCTTTCTTT	CAWTAWRLNTEAFF
NA	NA	TRBJ1-1	13	TRBV19	TGTGCCAGTAGTCGTTTCGTGAACACTGAAGCTTTCTTT	CASSRFVNTEAFF
NA	NA	TRBJ2-3	14	TRBV18	TGTGCCAGCTCACCGGGGACTGCCACAGATACGCAGTATTTT	CASSPGTATDTQYF
NA	NA	TRBJ2-7	13	TRBV29-1	TGCAGCGTTGAAGATGAGGACTCCTTCGAGCAGTACTTC	CSVEDEDSFEQYF
NA	NA	TRBJ1-2	12	TRBV6-1	TGTGCCAGCATCGGACTCCGGGATGGCTACACCTTC	CASIGLRDGYTF
TRBD1	once	TRBJ2-3	15	TRBV6-5	TGTGCCAGCAGTACCAGGACAGGGGGCACAGATACGCAGTATTTT	CASSTRTGGTDTQYF
TRBD2	NA	TRBJ2-2	15	TRBV2	TGTGCCAGCAGAGTAGCGGGGGTGAACACCGGGGAGCTGTTTTTT	CASRVAGVNTGELFF
TRBD1	NA	TRBJ1-2	14	TRBV6-5	TGTGCCAGCAGTTCTATTGGGACAGGGAAAGGCTACACCTTC	CASSSIGTGKGYTF
NA	few	TRBJ1-2	13	TRBV10-1	TGCGCCAGCAGTCCCTGGGGGGCGAATGGCTACACCTTC	CASSPWGANGYTF
NA	once	TRBJ2-4	14	TRBV2	TGTGCCAGCAGTATAGGGGGGGCTGGAAACATTCAGTACTTC	CASSIGGAGNIQYF
NA	NA	TRBJ2-5	16	TRBV23-1	TGCGCCAGCACCGGGACACCCGAAGACCACCAAGAGACCCAGTACTTC	CASTGTPEDHQETQYF
NA	few	TRBJ2-3	16	TRBV28	TGTGCCAGCAGTTCTCTTACAGCCCTGGGGACAGATACGCAGTATTTT	CASSSLTALGTDTQYF
NA	NA	TRBJ2-3	13	TRBV10-3	TGTGCCATCAGTGAGGAGAGGGCAGATACGCAGTATTTT	CAISEERADTQYF
TRBD2	NA	TRBJ2-5	16	TRBV5-4	TGTGCCAGCAGCAAGACCGGGACTACAATCCAAGAGACCCAGTACTTC	CASSKTGTTIQETQYF
TRBD1	NA	TRBJ2-1	15	TRBV6-6	TGTGCCAGCAGTTCACCGGGACAGGGGGCAAATGAGCAGTTCTTC	CASSSPGQGANEQFF
NA	NA	TRBJ1-2	16	TRBV10-2	TGCGCCAGCAGTGCCCTCGGAGGGGGGATTAACTATGGCTACACCTTC	CASSALGGGINYGYTF
NA	NA	TRBJ2-3	14	TRBV11-2	TGTGCCAGCAGCTCGCCTGACTGGACAGATACGCAGTATTTT	CASSSPDWTDTQYF
NA	NA	TRBJ2-2	13	TRBV29-1	TGCAGCGCCTGGGACATCAACACCGGGGAGCTGTTTTTT	CSAWDINTGELFF
NA	once	TRBJ2-7	15	TRBV19	TGTGCCAGTAGTATACGCCAGGGAAGGGGCTACGAGCAGTACTTC	CASSIRQGRGYEQYF
TRBD1	NA	TRBJ1-1	15	TRBV30	TGTGCCTGGAGTGCCGGCAGGGGGCTGGAGACTGAAGCTTTCTTT	CAWSAGRGLETEAFF
NA	NA	TRBJ1-6	15	TRBV5-1	TGCGCCAGCAGCCTGCTTACACAGGGAAATTCACCCCTCCACTTT	CASSLLTQGNSPLHF
NA	NA	TRBJ1-5	20	TRBV5-1	TGCGCCAGCTTGTACAGATCGGGACCATCCCCTATCTATAGCAATCAGCCCCAGCATTTT	CASLYRSGPSPIYSNQPQHF
NA	NA	TRBJ2-2	15	TRBV18	TGTGCCAGCTCACCACCACAGGGCGGCGCCGGGGAGCTGTTTTTT	CASSPPQGGAGELFF
TRBD2	NA	TRBJ2-1	21	TRBV30	TGTGCCTGGAGTGGGACCGGGACTAGCGGGGGATCGGTGCTCCCGCCCAATGAGCAGTTCTTC	CAWSGTGTSGGSVLPPNEQFF
NA	NA	TRBJ1-5	13	TRBV25-1	TGTGCCAGCAGGGGACTGGGCAATCAGCCCCAGCATTTT	CASRGLGNQPQHF
NA	NA	TRBJ2-6	18	TRBV27	TGTGCCAGCAGTTCCGCCTGGGACACCAGCTCTGGGGCCAACGTCCTGACTTTC	CASSSAWDTSSGANVLTF
TRBD1	NA	TRBJ1-4	18	TRBV5-4	TGTGCCAGCATCTCCAATGGGGGACAGAGTGCCCTAGGTGAAAAACTGTTTTTT	CASISNGGQSALGEKLFF